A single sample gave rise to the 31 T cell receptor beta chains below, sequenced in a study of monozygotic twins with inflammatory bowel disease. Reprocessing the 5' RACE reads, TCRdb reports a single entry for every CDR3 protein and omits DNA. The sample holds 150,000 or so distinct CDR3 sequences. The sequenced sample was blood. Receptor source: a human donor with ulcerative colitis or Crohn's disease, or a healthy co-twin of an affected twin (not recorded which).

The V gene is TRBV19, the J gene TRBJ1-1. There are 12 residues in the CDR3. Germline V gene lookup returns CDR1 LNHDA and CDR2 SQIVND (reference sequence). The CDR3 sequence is CASSGGNTDAFF. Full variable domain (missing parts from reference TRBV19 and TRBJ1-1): DGGITQSPKYLFRKEGQNVTLSCEQNLNHDAMYWYRQDPGQGLRLIYYSQIVNDFQKGDIAEGYSVSREKKESFPLTVTSAQKNPTAFYLCASSGGNTDAFFGQGTRLTVV.

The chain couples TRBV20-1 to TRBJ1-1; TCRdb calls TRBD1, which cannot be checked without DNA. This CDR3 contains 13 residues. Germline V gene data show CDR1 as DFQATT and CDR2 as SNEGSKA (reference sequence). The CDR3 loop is CSARYRVGTEAFF.

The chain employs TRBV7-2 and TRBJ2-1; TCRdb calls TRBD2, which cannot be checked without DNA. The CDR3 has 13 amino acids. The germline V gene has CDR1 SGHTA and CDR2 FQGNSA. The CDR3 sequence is CASSRPGIDEQFF. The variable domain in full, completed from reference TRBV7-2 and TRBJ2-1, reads GAGVSQSPSNKVTEKGKDVELRCDPISGHTALYWYRQSLGQGLEFLIYFQGNSAPDKSGLPSDRFSAERTGGSVSTLTIQRTQQEDSAVYLCASSRPGIDEQFFGPGTRLTVL.

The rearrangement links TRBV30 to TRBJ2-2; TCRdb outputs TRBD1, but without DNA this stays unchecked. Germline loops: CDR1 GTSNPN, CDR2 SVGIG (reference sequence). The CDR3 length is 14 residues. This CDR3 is CAWSTLTGTGELFF.

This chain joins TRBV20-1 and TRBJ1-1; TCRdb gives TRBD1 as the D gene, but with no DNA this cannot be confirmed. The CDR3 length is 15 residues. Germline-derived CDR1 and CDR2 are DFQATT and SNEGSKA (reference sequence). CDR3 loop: CSALPDRGRHTEAFF.

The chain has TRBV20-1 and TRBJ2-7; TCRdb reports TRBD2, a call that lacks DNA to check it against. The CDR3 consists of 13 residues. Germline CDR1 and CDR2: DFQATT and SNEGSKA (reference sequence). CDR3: CSASSGENYEQYF.

The CDR3: CASKATSSYNEQFF. The rearrangement joins TRBV5-1 to TRBJ2-1. The CDR3 length is 14 residues. Germline loops: CDR1 SGHRS, CDR2 YFSETQ.

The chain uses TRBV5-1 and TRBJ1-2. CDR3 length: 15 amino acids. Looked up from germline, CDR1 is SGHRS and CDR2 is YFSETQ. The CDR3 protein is CASSSSTLANYGYTF.

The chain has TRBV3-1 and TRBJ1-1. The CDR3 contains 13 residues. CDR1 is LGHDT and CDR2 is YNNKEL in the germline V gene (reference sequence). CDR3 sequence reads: CASSQERRTEAFF.

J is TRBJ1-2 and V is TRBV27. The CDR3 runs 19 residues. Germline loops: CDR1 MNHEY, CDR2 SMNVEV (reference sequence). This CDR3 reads CASSWPSRAAAGIDYGYTF.

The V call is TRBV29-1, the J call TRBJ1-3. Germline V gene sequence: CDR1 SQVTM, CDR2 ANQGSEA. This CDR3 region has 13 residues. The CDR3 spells CSVGGGSGNTIYF. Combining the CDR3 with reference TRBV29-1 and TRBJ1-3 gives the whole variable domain SAVISQKPSRDICQRGTSLTIQCQVDSQVTMMFWYRQQPGQSLTLIATANQGSEATYESGFVIDKFPISRPNLTFSTLTVSNMSPEDSSIYLCSVGGGSGNTIYFGEGSWLTVV.

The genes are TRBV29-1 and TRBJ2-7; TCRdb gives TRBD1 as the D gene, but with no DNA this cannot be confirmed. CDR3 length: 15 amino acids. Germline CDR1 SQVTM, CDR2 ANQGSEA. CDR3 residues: CSVEGWTEGNYEQYF.

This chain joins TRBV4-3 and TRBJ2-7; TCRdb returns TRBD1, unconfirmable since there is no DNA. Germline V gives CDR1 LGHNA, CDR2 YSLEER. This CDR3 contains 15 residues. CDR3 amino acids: CASSQMQGVSYEQYF.

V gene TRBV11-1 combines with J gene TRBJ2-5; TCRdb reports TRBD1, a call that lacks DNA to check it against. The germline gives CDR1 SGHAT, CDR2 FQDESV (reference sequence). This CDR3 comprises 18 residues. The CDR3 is CASSTTVGTGLREETQYF.

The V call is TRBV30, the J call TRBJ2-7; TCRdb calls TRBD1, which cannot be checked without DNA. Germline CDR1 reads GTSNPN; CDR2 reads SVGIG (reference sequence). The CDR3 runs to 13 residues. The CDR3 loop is CAWSPGMSYEQYF.

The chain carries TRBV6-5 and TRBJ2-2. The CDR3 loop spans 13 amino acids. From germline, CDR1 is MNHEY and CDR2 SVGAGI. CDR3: CASSYSRGGELFF.

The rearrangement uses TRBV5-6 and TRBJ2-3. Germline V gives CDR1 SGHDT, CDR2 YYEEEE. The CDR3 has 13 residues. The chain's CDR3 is CASSFPGTDTQYF.

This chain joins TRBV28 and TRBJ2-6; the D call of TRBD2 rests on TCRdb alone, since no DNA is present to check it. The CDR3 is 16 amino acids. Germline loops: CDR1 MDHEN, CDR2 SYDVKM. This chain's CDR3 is CAVRAGGDSGANVLTF.

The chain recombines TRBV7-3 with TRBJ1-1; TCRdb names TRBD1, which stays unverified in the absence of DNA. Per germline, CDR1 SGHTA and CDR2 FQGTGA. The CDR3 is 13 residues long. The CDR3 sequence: CASSLGTGGEAFF.

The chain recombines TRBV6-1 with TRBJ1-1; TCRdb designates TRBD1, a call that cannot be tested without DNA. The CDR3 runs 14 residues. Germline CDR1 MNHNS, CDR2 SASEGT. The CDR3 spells CASSEYGGNTEAFF.

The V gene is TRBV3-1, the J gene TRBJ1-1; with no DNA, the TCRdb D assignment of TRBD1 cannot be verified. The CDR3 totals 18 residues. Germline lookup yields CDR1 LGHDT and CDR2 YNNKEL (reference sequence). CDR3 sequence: CASRPRQGLNGLNTEAFF.

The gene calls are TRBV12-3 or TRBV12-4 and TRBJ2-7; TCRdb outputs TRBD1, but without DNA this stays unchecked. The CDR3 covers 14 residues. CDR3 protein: CASSMGGRTDEQYF.

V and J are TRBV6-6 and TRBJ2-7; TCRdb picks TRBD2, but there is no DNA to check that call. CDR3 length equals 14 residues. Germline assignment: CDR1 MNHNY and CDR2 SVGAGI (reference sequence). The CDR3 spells CASRREASAGEQYF.

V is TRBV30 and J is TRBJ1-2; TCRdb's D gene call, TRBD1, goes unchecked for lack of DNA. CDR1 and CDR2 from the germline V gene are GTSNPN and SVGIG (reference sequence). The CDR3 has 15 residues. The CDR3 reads CAWSAKQGTHYGYTF.

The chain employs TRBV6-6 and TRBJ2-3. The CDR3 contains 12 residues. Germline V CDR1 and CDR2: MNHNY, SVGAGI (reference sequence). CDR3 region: CASRSFTDTQYF.

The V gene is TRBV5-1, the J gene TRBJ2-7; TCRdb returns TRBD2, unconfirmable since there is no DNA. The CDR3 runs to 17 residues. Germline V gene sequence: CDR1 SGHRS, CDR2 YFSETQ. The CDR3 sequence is CASSLAWASGDSYEQYF.

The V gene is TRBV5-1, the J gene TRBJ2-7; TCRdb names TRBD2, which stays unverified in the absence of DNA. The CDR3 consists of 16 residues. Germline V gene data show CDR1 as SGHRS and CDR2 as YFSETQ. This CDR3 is CASSLAPSGSSYEQYF.

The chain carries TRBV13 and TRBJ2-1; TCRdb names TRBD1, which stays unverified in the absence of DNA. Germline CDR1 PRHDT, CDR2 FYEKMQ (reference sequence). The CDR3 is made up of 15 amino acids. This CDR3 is CASSLGTGANNEQFF.

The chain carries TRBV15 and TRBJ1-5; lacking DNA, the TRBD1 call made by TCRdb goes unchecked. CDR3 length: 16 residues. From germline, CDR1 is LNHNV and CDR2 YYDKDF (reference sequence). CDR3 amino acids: CATSRVGQERNQPQHF.

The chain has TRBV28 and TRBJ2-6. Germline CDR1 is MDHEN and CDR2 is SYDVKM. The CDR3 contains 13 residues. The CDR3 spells CASSLRGANVLTF.

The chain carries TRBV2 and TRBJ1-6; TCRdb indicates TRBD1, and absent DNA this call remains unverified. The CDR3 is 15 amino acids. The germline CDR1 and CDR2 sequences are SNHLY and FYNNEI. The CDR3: CARSRDRGMDSPLHF.